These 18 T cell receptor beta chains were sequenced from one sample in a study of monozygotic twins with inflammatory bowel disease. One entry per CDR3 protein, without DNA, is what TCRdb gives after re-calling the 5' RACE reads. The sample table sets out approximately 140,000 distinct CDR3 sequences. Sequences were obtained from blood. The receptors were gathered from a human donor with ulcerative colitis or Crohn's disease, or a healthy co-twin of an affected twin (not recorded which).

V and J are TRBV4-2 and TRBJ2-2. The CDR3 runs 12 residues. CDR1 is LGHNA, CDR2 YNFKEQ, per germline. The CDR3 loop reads CASSQGTGELFF.

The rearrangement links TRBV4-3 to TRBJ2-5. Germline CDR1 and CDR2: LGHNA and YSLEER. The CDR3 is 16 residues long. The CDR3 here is CASSQELPVGKETQYF.

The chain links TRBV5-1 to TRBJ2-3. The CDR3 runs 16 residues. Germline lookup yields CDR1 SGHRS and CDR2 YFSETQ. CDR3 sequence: CASSLVRATSTDTQYF.

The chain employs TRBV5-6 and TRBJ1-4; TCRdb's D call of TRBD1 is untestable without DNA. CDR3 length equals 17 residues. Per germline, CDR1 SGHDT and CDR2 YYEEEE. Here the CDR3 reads CASSIGQEKLPNEKLFF.

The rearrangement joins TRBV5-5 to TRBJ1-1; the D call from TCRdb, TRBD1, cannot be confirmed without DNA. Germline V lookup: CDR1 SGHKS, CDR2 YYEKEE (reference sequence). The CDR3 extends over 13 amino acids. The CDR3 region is CASSATGDTEAFF. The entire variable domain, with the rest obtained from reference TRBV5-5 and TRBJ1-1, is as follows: DAGVTQSPTHLIKTRGQQVTLRCSPISGHKSVSWYQQVLGQGPQFIFQYYEKEERGRGNFPDRFSARQFPNYSSELNVNALLLGDSALYLCASSATGDTEAFFGQGTRLTVV.

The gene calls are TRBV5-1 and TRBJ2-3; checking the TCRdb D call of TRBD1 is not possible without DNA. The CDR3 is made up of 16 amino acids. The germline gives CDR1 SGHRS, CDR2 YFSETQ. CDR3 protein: CASSRLVGGSTDTQYF.

The chain's CDR3 is CASRYTRGSETQYF. This chain joins TRBV7-8 and TRBJ2-5; the D call of TRBD2 rests on TCRdb alone, since no DNA is present to check it. The CDR3 spans 14 residues. Germline CDR1 reads SGHVS; CDR2 reads FQNEAQ.

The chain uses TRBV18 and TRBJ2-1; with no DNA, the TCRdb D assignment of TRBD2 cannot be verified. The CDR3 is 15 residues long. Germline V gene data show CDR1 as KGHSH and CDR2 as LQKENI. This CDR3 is CASSPEAGVINEQFF. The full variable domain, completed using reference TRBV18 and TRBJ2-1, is NAGVMQNPRHLVRRRGQEARLRCSPMKGHSHVYWYRQLPEEGLKFMVYLQKENIIDESGMPKERFSAEFPKEGPSILRIQQVVRGDSAAYFCASSPEAGVINEQFFGPGTRLTVL.

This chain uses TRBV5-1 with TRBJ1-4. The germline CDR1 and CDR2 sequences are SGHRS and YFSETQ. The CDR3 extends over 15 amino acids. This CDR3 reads CASSWDSATNEKLFF. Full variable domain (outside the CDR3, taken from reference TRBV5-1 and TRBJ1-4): KAGVTQTPRYLIKTRGQQVTLSCSPISGHRSVSWYQQTPGQGLQFLFEYFSETQRNKGNFPGRFSGRQFSNSRSEMNVSTLELGDSALYLCASSWDSATNEKLFFGSGTQLSVL.

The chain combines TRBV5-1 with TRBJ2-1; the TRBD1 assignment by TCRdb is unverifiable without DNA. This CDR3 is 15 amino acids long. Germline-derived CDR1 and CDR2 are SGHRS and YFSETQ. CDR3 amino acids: CASSLARMTVLEQFF.

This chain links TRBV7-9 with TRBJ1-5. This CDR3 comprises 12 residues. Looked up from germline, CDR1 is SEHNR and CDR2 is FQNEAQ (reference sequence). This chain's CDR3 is CASSLRDQPQHF.

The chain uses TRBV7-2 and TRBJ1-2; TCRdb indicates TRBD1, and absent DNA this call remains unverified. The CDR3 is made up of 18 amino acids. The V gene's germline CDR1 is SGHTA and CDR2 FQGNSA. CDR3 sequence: CASSLAGQGERGNYGYTF. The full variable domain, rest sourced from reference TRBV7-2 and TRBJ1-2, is GAGVSQSPSNKVTEKGKDVELRCDPISGHTALYWYRQSLGQGLEFLIYFQGNSAPDKSGLPSDRFSAERTGGSVSTLTIQRTQQEDSAVYLCASSLAGQGERGNYGYTFGSGTRLTVV.

The CDR3 is CASSYRGGVTEAFF. The V gene is TRBV5-5, the J gene TRBJ1-1; the TCRdb D gene call, TRBD1, has no DNA to confirm it. Germline V gene data show CDR1 as SGHKS and CDR2 as YYEKEE (reference sequence). The CDR3 has 14 amino acids.

The CDR3 reads CSAATGGANGELFF. This chain connects TRBV20-1 to TRBJ2-2; absent DNA, TCRdb's TRBD1 call cannot be checked. Germline V gives CDR1 DFQATT, CDR2 SNEGSKA (reference sequence). The CDR3 is 14 amino acids.

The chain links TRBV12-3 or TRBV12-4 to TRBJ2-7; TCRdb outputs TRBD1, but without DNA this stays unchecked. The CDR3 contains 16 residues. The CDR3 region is CASSISVWTGPYEQYF.

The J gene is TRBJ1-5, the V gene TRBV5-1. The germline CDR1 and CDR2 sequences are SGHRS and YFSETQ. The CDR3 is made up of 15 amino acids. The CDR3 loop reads CASSLGQDSNQPQHF.

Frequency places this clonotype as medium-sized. CDR3: CATAGRGEETQYF. The chain employs TRBV24-1 and TRBJ2-5; TCRdb indicates TRBD1, and absent DNA this call remains unverified. The CDR3 is made up of 13 amino acids. Germline V CDR1 and CDR2: KGHDR, SFDVKD.

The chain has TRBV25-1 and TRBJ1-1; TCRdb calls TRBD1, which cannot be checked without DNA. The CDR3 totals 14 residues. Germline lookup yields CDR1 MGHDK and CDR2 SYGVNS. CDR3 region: CASSEKGESTEAFF.